A selection of T cell receptor beta chains follows, all from one sample in a study of OX40 agonist ivuxolimab in advanced cancers. The protocol was immunoSEQ multiplex PCR, while the TCRdb copy is restricted to in-frame clones and leaves out a portion. This table has about 70,000 clones, about 85% appearing once. This sample comprised CD4+ or CD8+ T cells sorted from blood, obtained in a trial of the OX40 agonist ivuxolimab. These receptors were taken from an adult with an advanced solid tumor such as melanoma, head and neck, liver or kidney cancer. Both conserved end residues are part of each CDR3. Each record gives: CDR3 protein, CDR3 DNA, D gene, V gene, clone size, J gene. The D gene is left open where the match is weak. The listing skips clone size in some rows; elsewhere it reads once, few, many or a size class.

CDR3: CASSLLPGTMGETQYF
DNA: TGCGCCAGCAGCTTACTACCCGGGACGATGGGAGAGACCCAGTACTTC
D: NA
V: TRBV5-1
size: NA
J: TRBJ2-5

CDR3: CASSLGTGLRNEQFF
DNA: TGCGCCAGCAGCTTGGGGACAGGGCTCAGGAATGAGCAGTTCTTC
D: TRBD1
V: TRBV5-1
size: NA
J: TRBJ2-1

CDR3: CAWSTSGQGPGNTIYF
DNA: TGTGCCTGGAGTACCTCCGGACAGGGGCCGGGAAACACCATATATTTT
D: TRBD1
V: TRBV30
size: NA
J: TRBJ1-3

CDR3: CASSQDWEREVSYEQYF
DNA: TGCGCCAGCAGCCAAGATTGGGAGCGGGAGGTTTCCTACGAGCAGTACTTC
D: TRBD2
V: TRBV4-3
size: NA
J: TRBJ2-7

CDR3: CASSRDTTYEQYF
DNA: TGTGCCAGCAGCCGGGACACCACCTACGAGCAGTACTTC
D: NA
V: TRBV5-6
size: NA
J: TRBJ2-7

CDR3: CATSRGQGSTEAFF
DNA: TGTGCCACCAGCAGAGGTCAGGGCTCCACTGAAGCTTTCTTT
D: NA
V: TRBV15
size: NA
J: TRBJ1-1

CDR3: CASSLMGAVGNTIYF
DNA: TGTGCCAGCAGCTTAATGGGGGCGGTCGGAAACACCATATATTTT
D: NA
V: TRBV7-3
size: NA
J: TRBJ1-3

CDR3: CASSGRWVNTEAFF
DNA: TGTGCCAGCAGCGGCCGTTGGGTGAACACTGAAGCTTTCTTT
D: NA
V: TRBV7-9
size: NA
J: TRBJ1-1

CDR3: CASSEGTGNQPQHF
DNA: TGTGCCAGCAGCGAAGGGACGGGCAATCAGCCCCAGCATTTT
D: NA
V: TRBV11-2
size: NA
J: TRBJ1-5

CDR3: CASSPNGYEQYF
DNA: TGTGCCAGCTCACCTAATGGCTACGAGCAGTACTTC
D: NA
V: TRBV18
size: NA
J: TRBJ2-7

CDR3: CASSLGAGSSYNEQFF
DNA: TGCGCCAGCAGCTTGGGGGCGGGGAGCTCCTACAATGAGCAGTTCTTC
D: NA
V: TRBV5-1
size: NA
J: TRBJ2-1

CDR3: CASSLLGQPNYGYTF
DNA: TGTGCCAGCAGCCTCCTGGGACAACCTAACTATGGCTACACCTTC
D: NA
V: TRBV4-2
size: NA
J: TRBJ1-2

CDR3: CASSSGGSTHEQYF
DNA: TGTGCCAGCAGTTCGGGGGGTAGCACCCACGAGCAGTACTTC
D: TRBD2
V: TRBV7-9
size: NA
J: TRBJ2-7

CDR3: CASSSRAASYNEQFF
DNA: TGCGCCAGCAGTTCCCGAGCGGCCTCCTACAATGAGCAGTTCTTC
D: NA
V: TRBV4-3
size: NA
J: TRBJ2-1

CDR3: CATSRGQGAMGEKLFF
DNA: TGTGCCACCAGCAGAGGGCAGGGCGCGATGGGTGAAAAACTGTTTTTT
D: NA
V: TRBV15
size: few
J: TRBJ1-4

CDR3: CASSQGRDTEAFF
DNA: TGTGCCAGTAGTCAGGGACGGGACACTGAAGCTTTCTTT
D: NA
V: TRBV19
size: NA
J: TRBJ1-1

CDR3: CASSVAGTGSVYEQYF
DNA: TGTGCCAGCAGCGTAGCGGGGACAGGGAGCGTCTACGAGCAGTACTTC
D: TRBD1
V: TRBV9
size: NA
J: TRBJ2-7

CDR3: CASSTPTGAYNYGYTF
DNA: TGTGCCAGCAGCACACCTACAGGGGCTTATAACTATGGCTACACCTTC
D: TRBD1
V: TRBV2
size: NA
J: TRBJ1-2

CDR3: CAISESWGTGITGYTF
DNA: TGTGCCATCAGTGAGTCGTGGGGGACAGGTATTACGGGCTACACCTTC
D: TRBD1
V: TRBV10-3
size: NA
J: TRBJ1-2

CDR3: CASSFSFLQGSQFF
DNA: TGCGCCAGCAGCTTTTCATTCCTTCAGGGTTCGCAGTTCTTC
D: NA
V: TRBV5-1
size: NA
J: TRBJ2-1

CDR3: CASSPGPFEAFF
DNA: TGTGCCAGCAGCCCCGGACCCTTCGAAGCTTTCTTT
D: NA
V: TRBV13
size: once
J: TRBJ1-1

CDR3: CASSRGNTIYF
DNA: TGTGCCAGCTCCCGGGGAAACACCATATATTTT
D: NA
V: TRBV18
size: few
J: TRBJ1-3

CDR3: CASIRRGLAGTDTQYF
DNA: TGTGCCAGCATTAGAAGGGGTCTAGCGGGCACAGATACGCAGTATTTT
D: TRBD2
V: TRBV2
size: NA
J: TRBJ2-3

CDR3: CASSPTVRNNEQFF
DNA: TGTGCCAGCAGCCCGACAGTCAGAAACAATGAGCAGTTCTTC
D: NA
V: TRBV28
size: NA
J: TRBJ2-1

CDR3: CASSTSGINQPQHF
DNA: TGTGCCAGTAGTACTTCAGGGATCAATCAGCCCCAGCATTTT
D: NA
V: TRBV19
size: NA
J: TRBJ1-5

CDR3: CASSVEVGNTIYF
DNA: TGTGCCAGCAGTGTTGAGGTTGGAAACACCATATATTTT
D: NA
V: TRBV2
size: NA
J: TRBJ1-3

CDR3: CASSPRTDRGETQYF
DNA: TGTGCCAGCTCACCGCGGACAGACCGGGGAGAGACCCAGTACTTC
D: NA
V: TRBV18
size: few
J: TRBJ2-5

CDR3: CASSAGPYYGYTF
DNA: TGTGCCAGCAGCGCCGGGCCATACTATGGCTACACCTTC
D: NA
V: TRBV9
size: NA
J: TRBJ1-2

CDR3: CASSEAGGGETQYF
DNA: TGTGCCAGCAGTGAAGCGGGAGGGGGAGAGACCCAGTACTTC
D: NA
V: TRBV2
size: NA
J: TRBJ2-5

CDR3: CASSPRQGLTAFF
DNA: TGTGCCAGCAGCCCCAGACAGGGTTTAACAGCTTTCTTT
D: TRBD1
V: TRBV7-2
size: NA
J: TRBJ1-1

CDR3: CASSQGANNQPQHF
DNA: TGTGCCAGCAGCCAAGGGGCCAATAATCAGCCCCAGCATTTT
D: NA
V: TRBV4-2
size: NA
J: TRBJ1-5

CDR3: CASSPSHMGSLHF
DNA: TGTGCCAGCTCACCCTCCCACATGGGGTCCCTCCACTTT
D: NA
V: TRBV18
size: NA
J: TRBJ1-6

CDR3: CASSTRTSPSGSGANVLTF
DNA: TGTGCCAGCAGTACCAGGACTAGCCCGAGCGGGTCTGGGGCCAACGTCCTGACTTTC
D: TRBD2
V: TRBV27
size: few
J: TRBJ2-6

CDR3: CASSKSGQEAGLSYEQYF
DNA: TGTGCCAGCAGCAAATCTGGACAGGAAGCGGGCCTCTCCTACGAGCAGTACTTC
D: NA
V: TRBV7-2
size: once
J: TRBJ2-7

CDR3: CASSWTTSGYTDTQYF
DNA: TGTGCCAGCAGCTGGACGACTAGCGGCTACACAGATACGCAGTATTTT
D: TRBD2
V: TRBV5-4
size: NA
J: TRBJ2-3

CDR3: CASSLTRNEQYF
DNA: TGTGCCAGCAGCTTAACTCGGAACGAGCAGTACTTC
D: NA
V: TRBV7-2
size: NA
J: TRBJ2-7

CDR3: CASRPTGLVYGYTF
DNA: TGTGCCAGCAGACCGACAGGGCTTGTCTATGGCTACACCTTC
D: TRBD1
V: TRBV2
size: NA
J: TRBJ1-2

CDR3: CASSLEGWYEQYF
DNA: TGTGCCAGCAGCTTAGAGGGGTGGTACGAGCAGTACTTC
D: NA
V: TRBV11-3
size: NA
J: TRBJ2-7

CDR3: CASSQDRGLANEKLFF
DNA: TGCGCCAGCAGCCAAGACAGGGGGTTGGCTAATGAAAAACTGTTTTTT
D: TRBD1
V: TRBV4-1
size: NA
J: TRBJ1-4

CDR3: CASQLGPGNTIYF
DNA: TGTGCCAGCCAACTGGGACCTGGAAACACCATATATTTT
D: NA
V: TRBV7-6
size: NA
J: TRBJ1-3

CDR3: CASSLDRGLYEQYF
DNA: TGTGCCAGCAGCCTGGACAGGGGGCTCTACGAGCAGTACTTC
D: TRBD1
V: TRBV11-1
size: NA
J: TRBJ2-7

CDR3: CASSEYDTRGELFF
DNA: TGTGCCAGCAGTGAATATGATACCCGCGGGGAGCTGTTTTTT
D: NA
V: TRBV2
size: NA
J: TRBJ2-2

CDR3: CASSSDDEQYF
DNA: TGTGCCAGCAGCTCGGACGACGAGCAGTACTTC
D: NA
V: TRBV5-6
size: NA
J: TRBJ2-7

CDR3: CASSVRSPGRYTF
DNA: TGTGCCAGTAGTGTACGGTCCCCCGGACGGTACACCTTC
D: NA
V: TRBV19
size: NA
J: TRBJ1-2

CDR3: CASSLYRSNTGELFF
DNA: TGCGCCAGCAGCTTGTACAGGTCAAACACCGGGGAGCTGTTTTTT
D: NA
V: TRBV5-1
size: NA
J: TRBJ2-2

CDR3: CASSLTRTGNTGELFF
DNA: TGCGCCAGCAGCTTAACAAGGACAGGGAACACCGGGGAGCTGTTTTTT
D: TRBD1
V: TRBV5-1
size: NA
J: TRBJ2-2

CDR3: CAWSGPRWNGYTF
DNA: TGTGCCTGGAGTGGCCCACGGTGGAATGGCTACACCTTC
D: NA
V: TRBV30
size: NA
J: TRBJ1-2

CDR3: CASSGRNRDTGELFF
DNA: TGTGCCAGCAGTGGAAGGAACAGGGACACCGGGGAGCTGTTTTTT
D: NA
V: TRBV2
size: NA
J: TRBJ2-2